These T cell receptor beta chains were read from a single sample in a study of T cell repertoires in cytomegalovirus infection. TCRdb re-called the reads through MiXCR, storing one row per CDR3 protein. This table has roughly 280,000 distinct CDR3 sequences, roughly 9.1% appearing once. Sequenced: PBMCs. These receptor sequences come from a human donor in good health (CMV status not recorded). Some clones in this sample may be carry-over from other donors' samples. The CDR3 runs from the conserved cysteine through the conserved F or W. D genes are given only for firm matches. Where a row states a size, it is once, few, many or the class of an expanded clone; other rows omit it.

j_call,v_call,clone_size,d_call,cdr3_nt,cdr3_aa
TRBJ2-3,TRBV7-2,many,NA,TGTGCCAGCAGCTCCCCCCCTGGCGGGGTGACTAACACAGATACGCAGTATTTT,CASSSPPGGVTNTDTQYF
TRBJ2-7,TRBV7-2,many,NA,TGTGCCAGCAGCTTAGAGAACGGACTCCTGAACTCCTACGAGCAGTACTTC,CASSLENGLLNSYEQYF
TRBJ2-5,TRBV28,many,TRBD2,TGTGCCAGCAGTTTAATAAAGCGGGGCCAGACAAAAGAGACCCAGTACTTC,CASSLIKRGQTKETQYF
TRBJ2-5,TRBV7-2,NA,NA,TGTGCCAGCAGCCCCGGGGGAGGGGGGGAGACCCAGTACTTC,CASSPGGGGETQYF
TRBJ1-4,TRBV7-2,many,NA,TGTGCCAGCAGCTCCCTTGAGGGGGGGCGAGGTCCTAATGAAAAACTGTTTTTT,CASSSLEGGRGPNEKLFF
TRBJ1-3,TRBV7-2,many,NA,TGTGCCAGCAGCTTAGCAGGGGCGCCAGGAAACACCATATATTTT,CASSLAGAPGNTIYF
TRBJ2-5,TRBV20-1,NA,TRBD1,TGCAGTGCTAGAGACGATGGTGCAGGGGGTAGCAGTACCCAGTACTTC,CSARDDGAGGSSTQYF
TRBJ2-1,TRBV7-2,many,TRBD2,TGTGCCAGCAGTCGCGGGGGGGCAACCTACAATGAGCAGTTCTTC,CASSRGGATYNEQFF
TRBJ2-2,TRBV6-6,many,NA,TGTGCCAGCAACCCGGATACCGCCTGGGGGGAGCTGTTTTTT,CASNPDTAWGELFF
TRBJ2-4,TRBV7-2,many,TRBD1,TGTGCCAGCAGCTTAGAGGGGGCTGTCAAAAACATTCAGTACTTC,CASSLEGAVKNIQYF
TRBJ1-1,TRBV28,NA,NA,TGTGCCAACAGTTTGGGCCAGATGAACACTGAAGCTTTCTTT,CANSLGQMNTEAFF
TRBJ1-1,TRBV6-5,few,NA,TGTGCCAGCAGCCGCCAAGGCCCCCTTGGAGCTTTCTTT,CASSRQGPLGAFF
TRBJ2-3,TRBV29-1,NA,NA,TGCAGCGTTGATGGGAGAGGGAACACAGATACGCAGTATTTT,CSVDGRGNTDTQYF
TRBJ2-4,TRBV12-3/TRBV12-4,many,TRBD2,TGTGCCAGCAGCCCCCCCGGGGGGGGCCAGTACTTC,CASSPPGGGQYF
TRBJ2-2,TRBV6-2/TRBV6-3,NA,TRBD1,TGTGCCAGCAGTTACTGGACAGGGGGAGGCACCGGGGAGCTGTTTTTT,CASSYWTGGGTGELFF
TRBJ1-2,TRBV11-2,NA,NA,TGTGCCAGCAGCTCCCACAGTAGCGCTTCTAACTATGGCTACACCTTC,CASSSHSSASNYGYTF
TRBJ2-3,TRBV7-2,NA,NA,TGTGCCAGCAGCTCCCAGGTAGATACGCAGTATTTT,CASSSQVDTQYF
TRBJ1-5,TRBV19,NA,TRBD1,TGTGCCAGTAGTACGTACGGACAGGGGGCAAGCAATCAGCCCCAGCATTTT,CASSTYGQGASNQPQHF
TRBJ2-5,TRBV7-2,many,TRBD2,TGTGCCAGCAGCCTGGGACTAAAAGAGACCCAGTACTTC,CASSLGLKETQYF
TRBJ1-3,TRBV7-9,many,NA,TGTGCCAGCAGCTTCTCGGGCGCCTTGGCTGGAAACACCATATATTTT,CASSFSGALAGNTIYF
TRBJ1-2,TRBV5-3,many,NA,TGTGCCAGCAGCTTGGGCAATAACTATGGCTACACCTTC,CASSLGNNYGYTF
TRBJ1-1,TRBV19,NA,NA,TGTGCCAGTAGTATAGGGAGGGCCAGTGAAGCTTTCTTT,CASSIGRASEAFF
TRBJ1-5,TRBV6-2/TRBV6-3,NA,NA,TGTGCCAGCAGGGCGGACAATTCTAGACAGCCCCAGCATTTT,CASRADNSRQPQHF
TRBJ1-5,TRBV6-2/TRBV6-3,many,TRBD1,TGTGCCAGCAGGGATACAGGGGGCCATCATAATCAGCCCCAGCATTTT,CASRDTGGHHNQPQHF
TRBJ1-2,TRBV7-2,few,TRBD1,TGTGCCAGCAGACCGGACAGGGTCAGCTATGGCTACACCTTC,CASRPDRVSYGYTF
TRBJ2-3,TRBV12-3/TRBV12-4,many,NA,TGTGCCAGCAGTTTATTCGGGAGCCCCACAGATACGCAGTATTTT,CASSLFGSPTDTQYF
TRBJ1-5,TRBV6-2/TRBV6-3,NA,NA,TGTGCCAGCACGGCGGGGAGCGGGCAGCCCCAGCATTTT,CASTAGSGQPQHF
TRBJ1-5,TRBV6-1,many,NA,TGTGCCAGCAGTCGGGAGGGACGTAGCAATCAGCCCCAGCATTTT,CASSREGRSNQPQHF
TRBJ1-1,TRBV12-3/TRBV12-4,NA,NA,TGTGCCAGCAGTCCGAGGGTTAAGGACACTGAAGCTTTCTTT,CASSPRVKDTEAFF
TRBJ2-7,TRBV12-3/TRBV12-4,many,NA,TGTGCCAGCAGTTTTTTCACTCCGGGCGGCTTCGAGCAGTACTTC,CASSFFTPGGFEQYF
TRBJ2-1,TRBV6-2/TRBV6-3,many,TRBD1,TGTGCCAGCAATTGGGACAGCTACAATGAGCAGTTCTTC,CASNWDSYNEQFF
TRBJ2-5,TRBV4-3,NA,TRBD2,TGCGCCAGCAGCCAGGACCGACTAGCGGGGGAGACCCAGTACTTC,CASSQDRLAGETQYF
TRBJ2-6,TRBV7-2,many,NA,TGTGCCAGCAGCCCCACCACCAACGTCCTGACTTTC,CASSPTTNVLTF
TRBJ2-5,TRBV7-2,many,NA,TGTGCCAGCAGCTCGCTTCGAGGGCTTGAGACCCAGTACTTC,CASSSLRGLETQYF
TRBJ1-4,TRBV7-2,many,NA,TGTGCCAGCAGCTCCCCCCTGGGTGGAGGGAATGAAAAACTGTTTTTT,CASSSPLGGGNEKLFF
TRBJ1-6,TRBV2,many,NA,TGTGCCAGCAGCGGTACGAGGACGGATAATTCACCCCTCCACTTT,CASSGTRTDNSPLHF
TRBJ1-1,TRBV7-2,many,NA,TGTGCCGCCACTAGCGCGGCGAACACTGAAGCTTTCTTT,CAATSAANTEAFF
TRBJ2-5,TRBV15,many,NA,TGTGCCACCAGCAGAGATTTGGGGGAGACCCAGTACTTC,CATSRDLGETQYF
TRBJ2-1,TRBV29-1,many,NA,TGCAGCGTTGAGAATGTTTATGAGCAGTTCTTC,CSVENVYEQFF
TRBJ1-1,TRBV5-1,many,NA,TGCGCCAGCAGCTCGGGGAGGGTGAACACTGAAGCTTTCTTT,CASSSGRVNTEAFF
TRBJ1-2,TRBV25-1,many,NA,TGTGCCAGCAGCGTCACAGGGTCTAACTATGGCTACACCTTC,CASSVTGSNYGYTF
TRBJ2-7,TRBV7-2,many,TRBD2,TGTGCCAGCAGCTTAGACGGGAGGGCCCCCGAGCAGTACTTC,CASSLDGRAPEQYF
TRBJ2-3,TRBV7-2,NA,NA,TGTGCCAGCAGCGGGACTGTAGCGGTCTCTTTCCCAGATACGCAGTATTTT,CASSGTVAVSFPDTQYF
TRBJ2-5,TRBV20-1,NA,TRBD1,TGCAGTGCTCGCCCGGGACAGAAAGAGACCCAGTACTTC,CSARPGQKETQYF
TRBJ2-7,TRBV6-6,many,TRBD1,TGTGCCAGCAGTTCGGGACAGGGGGCTCGCGAGCAGTACTTC,CASSSGQGAREQYF
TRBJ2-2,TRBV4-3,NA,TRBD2,TGCGCCAGCAGCCACGGACTAGCGGGGGCCGCGAACACCGGGGAGCTGTTTTTT,CASSHGLAGAANTGELFF
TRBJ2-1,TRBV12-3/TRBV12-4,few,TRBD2,TGTGCCAGCATGGACAAGGGACTAGCAGGTAATGAGCAGTTCTTC,CASMDKGLAGNEQFF
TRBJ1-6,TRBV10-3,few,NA,TGTGCCACTCGCGAAGACAGGTCCTCACCCCTCCACTTT,CATREDRSSPLHF
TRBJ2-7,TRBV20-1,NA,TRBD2,TGCAGTGCTAAGCTGGGACTAGCGGGAGCCTACGAGCAGTACTTC,CSAKLGLAGAYEQYF
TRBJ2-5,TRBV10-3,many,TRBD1,TGTGCCATCAGCCGTGGACAGGGCGGGCAAGAGACCCAGTACTTC,CAISRGQGGQETQYF
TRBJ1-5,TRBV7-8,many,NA,TGTGCCAGCAGCTTAAGAGGGGACAATAGCAATCAGCCCCAGCATTTT,CASSLRGDNSNQPQHF
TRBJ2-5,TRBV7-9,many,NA,TGTGCCAGCAGCTTAAGGTTGGGCGGAGAGACCCAGTACTTC,CASSLRLGGETQYF
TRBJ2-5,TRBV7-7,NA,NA,TGTGCCAGCAGCCCTGGGGCTCGACAAGAGACCCAGTACTTC,CASSPGARQETQYF
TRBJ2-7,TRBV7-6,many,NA,TGTGCCAGCAGCTTAGACGGGGGCGAGCAGTACTTC,CASSLDGGEQYF
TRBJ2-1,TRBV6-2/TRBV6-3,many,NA,TGTGCCAGCAGTTACTCACCCGGTGACGGGCAGTTCTTC,CASSYSPGDGQFF
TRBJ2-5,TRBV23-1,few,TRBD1,TGCGCCAGCAGTCACTCAGGACAGGGGGAAAGGAAAGAGACCCAGTACTTC,CASSHSGQGERKETQYF
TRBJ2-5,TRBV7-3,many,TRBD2,TGTGCCAGCAGCCCCAGAGGACTAGCCCAAGAGACCCAGTACTTC,CASSPRGLAQETQYF